Each of the 32 T cell receptor beta chains below was sequenced from the same sample in a study of cytomegalovirus exposure and HLA in healthy donors (dated by TCRdb to the late 2010s). Receptors were amplified or captured by the immunoSEQ multiplex PCR assay. A mixture of 60 forward primers for TCR Vbeta segments and 13 reverse primers for TCR Jbeta segments was used in the multiplex PCR. As stored in TCRdb, this immuneACCESS dataset retains in-frame rearrangements with V and J assigned. A fraction of the clones does not appear; measured against another copy, unresolved V genes explain less than half of the discrepancy, and the remainder lacks a known reason. The table for this sample lists around 86,000 clones; 60% to 80% of them were counted only once. The ten largest make up about 6.1% of the sample. The sample comprised PBMCs. These receptors originate from a female donor in good health and CMV-seronegative.

This chain joins TRBV6-5 and TRBJ1-6; D possibly corresponds to TRBD1 (6 bases). Between the trimmed V and J ends, which lost 2 bases and 7 bases, there was a span of 15 bases. CDR1 and CDR2 from the germline V gene are MNHEY and SVGAGI. The CDR3 contains 16 residues. In nucleotides, the CDR3 is TGTGCCAGCAGTTACGTGACAGGAGGCGGAAATTCACCCCTCCACTTT. This gives the protein CASSYVTGGGNSPLHF.

V usage is TRBV11-1 and J usage is TRBJ2-7; 7 bases fit TRBD2. CDR3 length: 13 residues. Germline V gene sequence: CDR1 SGHAT, CDR2 FQDESV (reference sequence). Trimming at V came to 4 bases and at J to 2 bases, leaving 2 bases not matched to a gene. The CDR3, as DNA: TGTGCCAGCAGCTCGGGGGGAACCTACGAGCAGTACTTC. Amino acid sequence: CASSSGGTYEQYF.

The chain carries TRBV28 and TRBJ2-7, with D perhaps TRBD2 (6 bases). Germline loops: CDR1 MDHEN, CDR2 SYDVKM. The CDR3 has 11 residues. Between the trimmed V and J ends, which lost 8 bases and 3 bases, there was a span of 8 bases. For the CDR3, the DNA is TGTGCCAGCGGGGACTTCTACGAGCAGTACTTC. Protein product: CASGDFYEQYF. Full variable domain (missing parts from reference TRBV28 and TRBJ2-7): DVKVTQSSRYLVKRTGEKVFLECVQDMDHENMFWYRQDPGLGLRLIYFSYDVKMKEKGDIPEGYSVSREKKERFSLILESASTNQTSMYLCASGDFYEQYFGPGTRLTVT.

The J gene is TRBJ2-5, the V gene TRBV6-1, with D tentatively TRBD2 (6 bases). V was pared by 6 bases and J by 1 base, with 15 bases between. The CDR3 consists of 15 residues. Looked up from germline, CDR1 is MNHNS and CDR2 is SASEGT. The CDR3: CASRQSPGLQETQYF. CDR3 bases: TGTGCCAGCAGACAATCGCCGGGACTCCAAGAGACCCAGTACTTC.

CDR3: CASRPRRRTSPYEQYF. For the CDR3, the DNA is TGTGCCAGCAGACCCCGGCGTAGGACTAGTCCCTACGAGCAGTACTTC. J is TRBJ2-7 and V is TRBV25-1; 7 bases are shared with TRBD2. The V gene end was trimmed by 6 bases and the J gene end by 2 bases; junction bases not matched to a gene: 13. CDR1 MGHDK and CDR2 SYGVNS come from the germline V gene. There are 16 residues in the CDR3.

V usage is TRBV7-9 and J usage is TRBJ2-3; a weak D match, TRBD1 (6 bases). V was cut by 2 bases and J by 5 bases, with 11 bases left in between. CDR3 length: 14 amino acids. The germline gives CDR1 SEHNR, CDR2 FQNEAQ (reference sequence). CDR3 DNA: TGTGCCAGCAGCTTAAGTACCAGGGGAGATACGCAGTATTTT. Encoded protein: CASSLSTRGDTQYF.

V usage is TRBV6-5 and J usage is TRBJ2-1; TRBD2 agrees at 8 bases. J gave up 9 bases and V 6 bases, and 7 bases lay outside the gene matches. Per germline, CDR1 MNHEY and CDR2 SVGAGI. CDR3 size: 13 residues. CDR3 protein: CASSGTSGGEQFF. The CDR3 DNA reads TGTGCCAGCAGCGGGACTAGTGGTGGTGAGCAGTTCTTC.

The chain recombines TRBV10-3 with TRBJ2-5; TRBD1 agrees at 8 bases. The CDR3 is 14 amino acids. Germline trimming cut 4 bases from V and 4 bases from J; bases unmatched to any gene: 5. Per the germline V gene, CDR1 is ENHRY and CDR2 is SYGVKD. The CDR3 is CAISAGQGRETQYF. The CDR3 DNA reads TGTGCCATCAGTGCAGGACAGGGTCGAGAGACCCAGTACTTC.

This chain uses TRBV13 with TRBJ2-7; a weak D match, TRBD1 (6 bases). Germline assignment: CDR1 PRHDT and CDR2 FYEKMQ (reference sequence). V lost 5 bases and J lost 6, with 14 bases in between. CDR3 size: 13 residues. This CDR3 reads CASSIPGVVEQYF. CDR3 sequence (DNA): TGTGCCAGCAGCATCCCAGGGGTAGTCGAGCAGTACTTC. Based on the CDR3 plus reference TRBV13 and TRBJ2-7, the full variable domain is AAGVIQSPRHLIKEKRETATLKCYPIPRHDTVYWYQQGPGQDPQFLISFYEKMQSDKGSIPDRFSAQQFSDYHSELNMSSLELGDSALYFCASSIPGVVEQYFGPGTRLTVT.

V and J are TRBV7-2 and TRBJ2-3; a weak D match, TRBD2 (5 bases). The CDR3 extends over 17 amino acids. The germline CDR1 and CDR2 sequences are SGHTA and FQGNSA. V lost 2 bases and J lost 4, with 19 bases in between. The CDR3, as DNA: TGTGCCAGCAGCTTAATGGGGATCGGGAACCAGGCAGATACGCAGTATTTT. It codes for CASSLMGIGNQADTQYF.

This clone was seen more than once but under ten times. The chain couples TRBV18 to TRBJ2-3, with D hard to call. Germline CDR1 KGHSH, CDR2 LQKENI. The CDR3 is 14 amino acids. V gave up 2 bases and J gave up 1 base, with 7 bases separating them. The DNA for the CDR3 is TGTGCCAGCTCACCAAGCGCGGGCACAGATACGCAGTATTTT. This codes for CASSPSAGTDTQYF.

V and J are TRBV30 and TRBJ1-6; D is ambiguous. With 0 bases removed from V and 5 bases from J, the gap between germline ends came to 8 bases. The CDR3 sequence is 14 residues long. Germline V gene lookup returns CDR1 GTSNPN and CDR2 SVGIG (reference sequence). CDR3 sequence reads: CAWSVPGHNSPLHF. DNA of the CDR3: TGTGCCTGGAGTGTGCCAGGCCATAATTCACCCCTCCACTTT.

As to this clone: One end of the junction varies from germline; a read error may be responsible. The genes are TRBV18 and TRBJ1-6; the match to TRBD1 covers 8 bases. Per the germline V gene, CDR1 is KGHSH and CDR2 is LQKENI. CDR3 length equals 15 residues. This CDR3 reads CASSPWTGNKSPLHF. The CDR3 nucleotides read TGTGCCAGCTCACCTTGGACAGGGAATAAATCACCCCTCCACTTT. Together with reference TRBV18 and TRBJ1-6, the CDR3 gives the full variable domain: NAGVMQNPRHLVRRRGQEARLRCSPMKGHSHVYWYRQLPEEGLKFMVYLQKENIIDESGMPKERFSAEFPKEGPSILRIQQVVRGDSAAYFCASSPWTGNKSPLHFGNGTRLTVT.

The chain uses TRBV29-1 and TRBJ1-1; 7 nucleotides line up with TRBD1. V dropped 4 bases and J dropped 7; count of bases not matched to a gene: 6. Germline values: CDR1 SQVTM, CDR2 ANQGSEA. The CDR3 covers 12 residues. The chain's CDR3 is CSVVIGTVEAFF. DNA of the CDR3: TGCAGCGTTGTCATAGGGACAGTTGAAGCTTTCTTT.

The V call is TRBV18, the J call TRBJ1-4; D call uncertain. This CDR3 region has 16 residues. Germline CDR1 is KGHSH and CDR2 is LQKENI. Trimming shortened V by 4 bases and J by 2 bases, and 14 bases separated the two germline ends. CDR3 amino acids: CASSQTLWATNEKLFF. In DNA form, the CDR3 reads TGTGCCAGCTCACAAACGCTTTGGGCGACTAATGAAAAACTGTTTTTT.

The rearrangement links TRBV28 to TRBJ1-6, with no clear D. The germline V gene has CDR1 MDHEN and CDR2 SYDVKM. The CDR3 is 14 residues long. V was clipped by 2 bases and J by 3 bases, with 5 bases between them. For the CDR3, the DNA is TGTGCCAGCAGTTTAGGTAGCTATAATTCACCCCTCCACTTT. It codes for CASSLGSYNSPLHF.

The rearrangement links TRBV6-5 to TRBJ2-7; possibly TRBD2 for D (6 bases). Germline loops: CDR1 MNHEY, CDR2 SVGAGI. This CDR3 comprises 10 residues. V shed 11 bases and J shed 2 bases, with 7 bases lying between them. In DNA, the CDR3 is TGTGCCGCGGGGACCTACGAGCAGTACTTC. It specifies CAAGTYEQYF.

The J gene is TRBJ2-1, the V gene TRBV18; D perhaps matches TRBD1 (8 bases). V lost 6 bases and J lost 9, with 15 bases in between. Germline V CDR1 and CDR2: KGHSH, LQKENI. This CDR3 has 13 residues. CDR3 amino acids: CASSTDREGEQFF. The CDR3 coding sequence is TGTGCCAGCTCTACGGACAGGGAGGGTGAGCAGTTCTTC.

CDR3 protein: CASSYSGISDTQYF. In DNA, the CDR3 is TGTGCCAGCAGCTATTCGGGGATTTCAGATACGCAGTATTTT. The chain couples TRBV11-3 to TRBJ2-3; D possibly corresponds to TRBD2 (5 bases). With 4 bases removed from V and 4 bases from J, the gap between germline ends came to 12 bases. The CDR3 runs 14 residues. CDR1 is SGHNT, CDR2 YENEEA, per germline.

This sequence joins TRBV6-5 and TRBJ1-5, with 12 bases matching TRBD1. Germline CDR1 and CDR2: MNHEY and SVGAGI. The CDR3 has 15 residues. J gave up 3 bases and V 7 bases, and 4 bases lay outside the gene matches. This chain's CDR3 is CASKGTGGSNQPQHF. CDR3 coding DNA: TGTGCCAGCAAAGGGACAGGGGGCTCCAATCAGCCCCAGCATTTT.

CDR3 bases: TGTGCCAGCAGCCGGGGGACAGTTGCAACTAATGAAAAACTGTTTTTT. This encodes CASSRGTVATNEKLFF. The chain couples TRBV5-6 to TRBJ1-4; TRBD1 agrees at 7 bases. CDR1 SGHDT and CDR2 YYEEEE come from the germline V gene. This CDR3 region has 16 residues. With 4 bases clipped from V and 0 bases from J, the junction kept 6 bases outside the gene matches.

V is TRBV5-1 and J is TRBJ2-7; 8 positions agree with TRBD2. CDR1 is SGHRS and CDR2 is YFSETQ in the germline V gene. V lost 3 bases, J lost 2 bases, and 7 bases stayed unmatched. The CDR3 is 15 amino acids. CDR3 loop: CASSSGGSSAYEQYF. DNA for the CDR3: TGCGCCAGCAGCTCGGGAGGGTCTTCTGCCTACGAGCAGTACTTC. Filled out from reference TRBV5-1 and TRBJ2-7, the complete variable domain reads KAGVTQTPRYLIKTRGQQVTLSCSPISGHRSVSWYQQTPGQGLQFLFEYFSETQRNKGNFPGRFSGRQFSNSRSEMNVSTLELGDSALYLCASSSGGSSAYEQYFGPGTRLTVT.

The genes are TRBV30 and TRBJ1-3, with TRBD1 matching 7 bases. V lost 4 bases to trimming and J lost 0 bases; unmatched junction nucleotides: 9. This CDR3 is 16 amino acids long. CDR1 GTSNPN and CDR2 SVGIG come from the germline V gene (reference sequence). The CDR3 DNA reads TGTGCCTGGAACGAGGGGGCCGGGTTCTCTGGAAACACCATATATTTT. Its protein product is CAWNEGAGFSGNTIYF. The variable domain in full, completed from reference TRBV30 and TRBJ1-3, reads SQTIHQWPATLVQPVGSPLSLECTVEGTSNPNLYWYRQAAGRGLQLLFYSVGIGQISSEVPQNLSASRPQDRQFILSSKKLLLSDSGFYLCAWNEGAGFSGNTIYFGEGSWLTVV.

This rearrangement joins TRBV15 to TRBJ2-1; a possible D gene is TRBD2 (5 bases). Germline CDR1 is LNHNV and CDR2 is YYDKDF (reference sequence). Between the trimmed V and J ends, which lost 0 bases and 10 bases, there was a span of 13 bases. This CDR3 is 14 amino acids long. CDR3 in amino acids: CATSRDSTREEQFF. In DNA, the CDR3 is TGTGCCACCAGCAGAGATTCTACCCGGGAAGAGCAGTTCTTC.

This chain connects TRBV2 to TRBJ2-2, with 13 bases matching TRBD2. V shed 6 bases and J 5 bases; nucleotides not matched to a gene: 3. Germline CDR1 is SNHLY and CDR2 is FYNNEI. The CDR3 runs 15 residues. In nucleotides, the CDR3 is TGTGCCAGCAGGGAGACTAGCGGGAGGACCGGGGAGCTGTTTTTT. Its translation: CASRETSGRTGELFF.

V is TRBV7-9 and J is TRBJ1-2, with TRBD1 matching over 11 bases. Germline-derived CDR1 and CDR2 are SEHNR and FQNEAQ (reference sequence). The ends lost 5 bases at V and 7 bases at J; junction bases unmatched: 9. The CDR3 consists of 15 residues. The CDR3 bases are TGTGCCAGCAGCCGTTCGGGGGACAGGGGGACTGGCTACACCTTC. As protein: CASSRSGDRGTGYTF.

This rearrangement joins TRBV28 to TRBJ2-2; D gene ambiguous. Germline lookup yields CDR1 MDHEN and CDR2 SYDVKM. V was clipped by 2 bases and J by 2 bases, with 9 bases between them. The CDR3 extends over 15 amino acids. The CDR3 region has the DNA TGTGCCAGCAGTTTAAGGCAGGTTAACACCGGGGAGCTGTTTTTT. It specifies CASSLRQVNTGELFF.

The V call is TRBV29-1, the J call TRBJ1-2; D might be TRBD1 (5 bases). Trimming removed 4 bases at V and 8 bases at J, with 17 bases between. CDR3 length: 13 amino acids. From germline, CDR1 is SQVTM and CDR2 ANQGSEA. CDR3 DNA: TGCAGCGTTGGTCAGGGCCTCCTGGGGGGCTACACCTTC. Translated, it gives CSVGQGLLGGYTF.

This clone was observed once. This chain joins TRBV19 and TRBJ2-3; 9 bases are shared with TRBD2. V was clipped by 5 bases and J by 2 bases; unmatched bases: 11. CDR3 length: 17 amino acids. Germline V lookup: CDR1 LNHDA, CDR2 SQIVND (reference sequence). DNA of the CDR3: TGTGCCAGTAGTCCTGACCCTAGCGGGGCCGTCACAGATACGCAGTATTTT. Translated: CASSPDPSGAVTDTQYF. Complete variable domain (other parts from reference TRBV19 and TRBJ2-3): DGGITQSPKYLFRKEGQNVTLSCEQNLNHDAMYWYRQDPGQGLRLIYYSQIVNDFQKGDIAEGYSVSREKKESFPLTVTSAQKNPTAFYLCASSPDPSGAVTDTQYFGPGTRLTVL.

The chain joins TRBV5-1 to TRBJ2-1; the D is unclear. Trimming left V 6 bases short and J 0 bases short, with 16 bases between. The CDR3 runs to 16 residues. Germline-derived CDR1 and CDR2 are SGHRS and YFSETQ. CDR3 region: CASIHYPYGSYNEQFF. CDR3 sequence (DNA): TGCGCCAGCATACACTACCCTTATGGCTCCTACAATGAGCAGTTCTTC.

The gene calls are TRBV28 and TRBJ2-4, with a weak D call TRBD2 (5 bases). Deletions cut 4 bases from V and 7 bases from J, with 14 bases between. Germline CDR1 reads MDHEN; CDR2 reads SYDVKM. The CDR3 runs to 14 residues. This CDR3 is CASSYGSLGNIQYF. Here the CDR3 DNA reads TGTGCCAGCAGTTATGGGAGTTTAGGGAACATTCAGTACTTC.

The V call is TRBV5-1, the J call TRBJ2-2; 9 bases map to TRBD1. Germline loops: CDR1 SGHRS, CDR2 YFSETQ. Trimming removed 0 bases from V and 2 bases from J; junction bases left unmatched: 2. This CDR3 comprises 16 residues. This CDR3 is CASSLATGGNTGELFF. The CDR3 nucleotides are TGCGCCAGCAGCTTGGCCACAGGGGGCAACACCGGGGAGCTGTTTTTT. Together with reference TRBV5-1 and TRBJ2-2, the CDR3 gives the full variable domain: KAGVTQTPRYLIKTRGQQVTLSCSPISGHRSVSWYQQTPGQGLQFLFEYFSETQRNKGNFPGRFSGRQFSNSRSEMNVSTLELGDSALYLCASSLATGGNTGELFFGEGSRLTVL.